The clone carrying this TCR beta chain was seen many times. Every individual TCR cDNA molecule carried its own unique molecular identifier, which allowed correction of PCR and sequencing errors. TCRdb used MiXCR to reprocess the 5' RACE reads, holding one entry per CDR3 protein. The repertoire holds about 110,000 distinct CDR3 sequences, 10% to 14% seen once, with 24% in the top ten. The CDR3 is 14 residues long. V lost 2 bases to trimming and J lost 0 bases, with 7 bases between them. Germline assignment: CDR1 SGHAT and CDR2 FQDESV (reference sequence). Noted time point: blood at routine non-recurrence follow-up after resection. Whole RNA from tumor, nontumor lung or frozen PBMC was sequenced unsorted. This sample is part of a study of spatial heterogeneity in lung cancer.

Specimen: PBMCs, collected at follow-up. The sequence derives from a female donor with early-stage non-small cell lung cancer. The V and J genes are TRBV11-1 and TRBJ1-1, with D hard to call. CDR3 DNA sequence: TGTGCCAGCAGCTTAAAGTCCCTGAACACTGAAGCTTTCTTT. Translating gives CASSLKSLNTEAFF.